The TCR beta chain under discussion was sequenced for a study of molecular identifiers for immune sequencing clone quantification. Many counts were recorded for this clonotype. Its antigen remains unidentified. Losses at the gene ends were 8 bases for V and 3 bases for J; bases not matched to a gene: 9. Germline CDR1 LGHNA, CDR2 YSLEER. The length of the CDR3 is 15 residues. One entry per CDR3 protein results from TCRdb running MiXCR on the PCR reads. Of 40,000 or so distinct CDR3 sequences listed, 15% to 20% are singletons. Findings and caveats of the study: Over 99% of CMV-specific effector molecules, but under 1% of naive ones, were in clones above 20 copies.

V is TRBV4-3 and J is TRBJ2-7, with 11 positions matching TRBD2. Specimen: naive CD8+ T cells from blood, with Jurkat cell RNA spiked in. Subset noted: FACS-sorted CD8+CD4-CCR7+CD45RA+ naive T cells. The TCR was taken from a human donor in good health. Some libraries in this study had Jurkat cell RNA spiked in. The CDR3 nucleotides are TGCGCCAGCGGACCCGGGACTAGCGGTATCTACGAGCAGTACTTC. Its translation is CASGPGTSGIYEQYF.